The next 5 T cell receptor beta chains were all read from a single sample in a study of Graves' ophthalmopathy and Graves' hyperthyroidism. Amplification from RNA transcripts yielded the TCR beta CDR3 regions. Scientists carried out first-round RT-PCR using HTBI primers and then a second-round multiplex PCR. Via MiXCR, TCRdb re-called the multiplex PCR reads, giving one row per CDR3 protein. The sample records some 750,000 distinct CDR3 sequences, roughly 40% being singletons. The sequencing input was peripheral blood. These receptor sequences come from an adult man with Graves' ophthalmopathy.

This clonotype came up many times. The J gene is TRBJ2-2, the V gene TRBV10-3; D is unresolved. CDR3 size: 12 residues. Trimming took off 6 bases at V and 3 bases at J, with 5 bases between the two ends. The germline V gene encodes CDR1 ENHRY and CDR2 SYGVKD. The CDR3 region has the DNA TGTGCCATCAGGATTTACACCGGGGAGCTGTTTTTT. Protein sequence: CAIRIYTGELFF.

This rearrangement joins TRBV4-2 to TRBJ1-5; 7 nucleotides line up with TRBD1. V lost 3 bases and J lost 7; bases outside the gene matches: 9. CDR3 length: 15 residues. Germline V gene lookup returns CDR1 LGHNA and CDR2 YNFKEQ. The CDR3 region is CASSQERQGGQPQHF. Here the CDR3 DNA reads TGTGCCAGCAGCCAGGAAAGACAGGGTGGACAGCCCCAGCATTTT.

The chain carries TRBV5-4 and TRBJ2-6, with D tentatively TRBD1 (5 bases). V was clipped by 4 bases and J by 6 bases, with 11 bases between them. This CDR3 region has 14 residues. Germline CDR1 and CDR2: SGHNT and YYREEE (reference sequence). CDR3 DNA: TGTGCCAGCAGCCTCGATGGACAGGCCAACGTCCTGACTTTC. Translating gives CASSLDGQANVLTF.

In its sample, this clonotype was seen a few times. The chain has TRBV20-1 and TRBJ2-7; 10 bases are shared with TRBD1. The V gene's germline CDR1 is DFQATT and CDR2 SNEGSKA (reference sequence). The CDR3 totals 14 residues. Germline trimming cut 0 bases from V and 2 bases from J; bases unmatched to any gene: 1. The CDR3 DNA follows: TGCAGTGCTAGAGAGGGACAGGGGACCTACGAGCAGTACTTC. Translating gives CSAREGQGTYEQYF.

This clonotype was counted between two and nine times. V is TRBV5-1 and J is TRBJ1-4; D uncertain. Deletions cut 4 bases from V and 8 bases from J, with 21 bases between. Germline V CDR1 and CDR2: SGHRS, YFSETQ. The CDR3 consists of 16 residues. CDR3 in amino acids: CASSPASPGQGEKLFF. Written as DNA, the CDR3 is TGCGCCAGCAGCCCCGCGAGCCCCGGGCAAGGCGAAAAACTGTTTTTT.